These 21 T cell receptor beta chains came from one sample sequenced in a study of graft-versus-host responses after intestinal transplantation. Only in-frame clones appear in the TCRdb table, and some are missing; sequencing was by immunoSEQ multiplex PCR. The data hold over 85,000 clones, with 91% observed a single time. These receptors are not linked to any known antigen. The material sequenced was unstimulated CD4+ T cells sorted from spleen or lymph node cells, taken before transplant. These receptors came from a human donor who was the organ donor for an intestinal transplant.

The genes are TRBV4-2 and TRBJ1-2; D is perhaps TRBD1 (5 bases). This CDR3 is 15 amino acids long. The V end lost 3 bases, the J end lost 7 bases, and 18 bases lay between the germline ends. Germline CDR1 LGHNA, CDR2 YNFKEQ. CDR3: CASSHLDSRSAGYTF. CDR3 sequence (DNA): TGTGCCAGCAGCCACCTAGACAGCCGGTCTGCTGGCTACACCTTC.

CDR3 bases: TGCGCCAGCAGCTCCCACAGGGGTAGGAACTATGGCTACACCTTC. Translated, it gives CASSSHRGRNYGYTF. The chain recombines TRBV5-1 with TRBJ1-2; 7 bases fit TRBD1. CDR3 length: 15 residues. The ends lost 3 bases at V and 2 bases at J; junction bases unmatched: 7. Per germline, CDR1 SGHRS and CDR2 YFSETQ.

The genes are TRBV25-1 and TRBJ1-4; TRBD1 is a possible D gene (6 bases). Trimming left V 5 bases short and J 0 bases short, with 16 bases between. The CDR3 runs to 17 residues. Germline CDR1 is MGHDK and CDR2 is SYGVNS. The CDR3 spells CASSLTGPIATNEKLFF. In DNA, the CDR3 is TGTGCCAGCAGTTTGACAGGCCCGATTGCAACTAATGAAAAACTGTTTTTT. Full variable domain (missing parts from reference TRBV25-1 and TRBJ1-4): EADIYQTPRYLVIGTGKKITLECSQTMGHDKMYWYQQDPGMELHLIHYSYGVNSTEKGDLSSESTVSRIRTEHFPLTLESARPSHTSQYLCASSLTGPIATNEKLFFGSGTQLSVL.

The rearrangement uses TRBV6-1 and TRBJ2-7; tentative D call: TRBD1 (5 bases). CDR1 is MNHNS and CDR2 is SASEGT in the germline V gene. The CDR3 has 13 residues. V dropped 10 bases and J dropped 3 bases, with 16 bases sitting between them. CDR3 sequence (DNA): TGTGCCACCACAGGTCCCCCCGTCTACGAGCAGTACTTC. Translated, it gives CATTGPPVYEQYF.

The V and J genes are TRBV7-6 and TRBJ1-2, with D perhaps TRBD1 (6 bases). Between the trimmed V and J ends, which lost 4 bases and 4 bases, there was a span of 16 bases. CDR3 length: 15 amino acids. CDR1 SGHVS and CDR2 FNYEAQ come from the germline V gene. The CDR3 spells CASSSYNRAPYGYTF. As DNA, the CDR3 is TGTGCCAGCAGCTCGTACAACAGGGCCCCCTATGGCTACACCTTC.

The rearrangement links TRBV9 to TRBJ1-2, with TRBD1 as a possible D gene (6 bases). Trimming removed 1 base from V and 0 bases from J, with 10 bases in between. The CDR3 spans 15 residues. Germline V gives CDR1 SGDLS, CDR2 YYNGEE. CDR3 amino acids: CASSVQGLSNYGYTF. CDR3 bases: TGTGCCAGCAGCGTACAGGGGCTTTCTAACTATGGCTACACCTTC.

The chain links TRBV27 to TRBJ2-5, with 7 bases identical to TRBD1. The closer fit of TRBJ2-7 to the DNA end suggests the J call may be wrong. There are 16 residues in the CDR3. Germline CDR1 is MNHEY and CDR2 is SMNVEV (reference sequence). The CDR3 DNA sequence: TGTGCCAGCAGTACCAAGGACAGGCCCGCGACCTACGAGCAGTACTTC. As protein: CASSTKDRPATYEQYF.

This chain connects TRBV28 to TRBJ2-7; TRBD1 matches at 7 bases. The CDR3 spans 15 residues. V lost 6 bases, J lost 0 bases, and 8 bases stayed unmatched. CDR1 is MDHEN, CDR2 SYDVKM, per germline. The CDR3 DNA reads TGTGCCAGCAGACGACAGGGAACCCTCTCCTACGAGCAGTACTTC. Amino acids: CASRRQGTLSYEQYF.

V usage is TRBV4-1 and J usage is TRBJ2-5; TRBD1 matches 9 bases. J gave up 5 bases and V 4 bases, and 8 bases lay outside the gene matches. Germline lookup yields CDR1 MGHRA and CDR2 YSYEKL. The CDR3 totals 15 residues. CDR3 DNA: TGCGCCAGCAGCCGAGAGGGACAGGGTGTGGAGACCCAGTACTTC. This gives the protein CASSREGQGVETQYF.

The rearrangement joins TRBV15 to TRBJ2-3; a possible D gene is TRBD2 (6 bases). Germline V gene lookup returns CDR1 LNHNV and CDR2 YYDKDF (reference sequence). The CDR3 contains 12 residues. V was clipped by 6 bases and J by 5 bases, with 9 bases between them. The CDR3 sequence is CATRKAGDTQYF. Written as DNA, the CDR3 is TGTGCCACCAGAAAAGCGGGAGATACGCAGTATTTT.

As for this clone: The CDR3 does not close with the conserved phenylalanine or tryptophan, likely indicating a read error. The DNA is left out, because the CDR3 cannot be placed on it with certainty; the CDR3 is given as TCRdb lists it. The chain employs TRBV4-1 and TRBJ2-3; the table names TRBD2, a call not compared with the DNA. The CDR3 is 11 residues long, counting both termini. Germline V gives CDR1 MGHRA, CDR2 YSYEKL. CDR3 protein: CASSQASGLGV.

V gene TRBV18 combines with J gene TRBJ1-2; D is possibly TRBD1 (6 bases). The V gene lost 3 bases and the J gene lost 6 bases, with 20 bases spanning the gap. The CDR3 is 16 amino acids. Germline V CDR1 and CDR2: KGHSH, LQKENI. The CDR3 nucleotides are TGTGCCAGCTCACCCCTTGGGCAGGGGACGGGGAATGGCTACACCTTC. It encodes CASSPLGQGTGNGYTF. Full variable domain (rest looked up from reference TRBV18 and TRBJ1-2): NAGVMQNPRHLVRRRGQEARLRCSPMKGHSHVYWYRQLPEEGLKFMVYLQKENIIDESGMPKERFSAEFPKEGPSILRIQQVVRGDSAAYFCASSPLGQGTGNGYTFGSGTRLTVV.

V and J are TRBV18 and TRBJ1-2; TRBD1 might be the D (6 bases). V lost 5 bases and J 5 bases, leaving 15 bases between the germline ends. Germline V CDR1 and CDR2: KGHSH, LQKENI. CDR3 size: 14 residues. The CDR3 coding sequence is TGTGCCAGCTCATCGCAGGGGTCGGCGTATGGCTACACCTTC. This gives the protein CASSSQGSAYGYTF.

This chain connects TRBV2 to TRBJ1-5; 7 nucleotides line up with TRBD1. V shed 10 bases and J 6 bases; nucleotides not matched to a gene: 9. The CDR3 covers 13 residues. The germline CDR1 and CDR2 sequences are SNHLY and FYNNEI. CDR3 coding DNA: TGTGCCACAGACAGGGTAGGAGGTCAGCCCCAGCATTTT. Protein product: CATDRVGGQPQHF.

The genes are TRBV5-1 and TRBJ2-5, with TRBD2 matching 7 bases. The germline CDR1 and CDR2 sequences are SGHRS and YFSETQ. This CDR3 contains 14 residues. Unmatched junction bases numbered 3, after V lost 1 base and J lost 3 bases. The CDR3 region is CASSLSLAEETQYF. The CDR3 nucleotides read TGCGCCAGCAGCTTGTCCCTAGCGGAAGAGACCCAGTACTTC. The complete variable domain, with remaining parts taken from reference TRBV5-1 and TRBJ2-5, reads KAGVTQTPRYLIKTRGQQVTLSCSPISGHRSVSWYQQTPGQGLQFLFEYFSETQRNKGNFPGRFSGRQFSNSRSEMNVSTLELGDSALYLCASSLSLAEETQYFGPGTRLLVL.

The V and J genes are TRBV5-5 and TRBJ2-5, with 10 positions matching TRBD2. The germline gives CDR1 SGHKS, CDR2 YYEKEE (reference sequence). Trimming removed 3 bases from V and 1 base from J; junction bases left unmatched: 9. The CDR3 spans 17 residues. DNA for the CDR3: TGTGCCAGCAGCTCGGGGGTTAGCGGGGGGTTCCAAGAGACCCAGTACTTC. Protein product: CASSSGVSGGFQETQYF.

The V and J genes are TRBV27 and TRBJ2-4; 9 nucleotides align to TRBD1. V trimming: 3 bases; J trimming: 7 bases; junction bases outside the gene matches: 7. The CDR3 runs 15 residues. CDR1 is MNHEY and CDR2 is SMNVEV in the germline V gene (reference sequence). The CDR3 here is CASSFSSGTGNIQYF. For the CDR3, the DNA is TGTGCCAGCAGTTTCTCCTCCGGGACAGGGAACATTCAGTACTTC.

The CDR3 is CASSWGGPSGETQYF. The DNA of the CDR3 is TGTGCCAGCAGCTGGGGGGGCCCCTCTGGGGAGACCCAGTACTTC. The chain links TRBV7-2 to TRBJ2-5; TRBD2 might be the D (7 bases). The CDR3 loop spans 15 amino acids. CDR1 is SGHTA, CDR2 FQGNSA, per germline. The germline V and J ends were trimmed by 4 bases and 5 bases, with 17 bases remaining between them.

The chain couples TRBV7-9 to TRBJ1-4, with D possibly matching TRBD1 (6 bases). From germline, CDR1 is SEHNR and CDR2 FQNEAQ (reference sequence). The CDR3 runs 15 residues. Trimming removed 1 base at V and 5 bases at J, with 11 bases between. The CDR3 nucleotides are TGTGCCAGCAGCTTAGTATGGGGGCAGAATGAAAAACTGTTTTTT. Residues: CASSLVWGQNEKLFF.

The rearrangement uses TRBV2 and TRBJ2-3, with TRBD2 matching over 8 bases. Trimming removed 6 bases from V and 9 bases from J; junction bases left unmatched: 17. The CDR3 runs to 16 residues. The germline V gene encodes CDR1 SNHLY and CDR2 FYNNEI. CDR3 protein: CASRVYSGAEGETQYF. The CDR3 DNA sequence: TGTGCCAGCAGAGTCTATAGCGGGGCCGAAGGAGAAACGCAGTATTTT.

The chain employs TRBV7-2 and TRBJ2-7, with D maybe TRBD2 (7 bases). V lost 5 bases, J lost 3 bases, and 11 bases lay in between. Germline lookup yields CDR1 SGHTA and CDR2 FQGNSA. The CDR3 spans 13 residues. CDR3 residues: CASSPRGGYEQYF. The CDR3 DNA is TGTGCCAGCAGCCCTAGGGGGGGCTACGAGCAGTACTTC.